This TCR beta chain was recorded in a study of cytomegalovirus exposure and HLA in healthy donors. A multiplex PCR was run with 60 Vbeta primers and 13 Jbeta primers. The table came from immunoSEQ multiplex PCR; TCRdb's copy has only in-frame clones and leaves some out. This sample has under 300,000 clones, with 70% to 90% found just once. With 5 bases removed from V and 6 bases from J, the gap between germline ends came to 11 bases. The germline V gene has CDR1 MNHNY and CDR2 SVGAGI (reference sequence). This CDR3 comprises 14 residues. Points on this clone: Antigen specificity is unknown.

Healthy donors of bone marrow made up the group. Notes on the study in general: Accurate HLA-A and HLA-B prediction from TCR beta sequences was reported for most subjects.

The V gene is TRBV6-6, the J gene TRBJ1-6; D possibly corresponds to TRBD1 (6 bases). The sequenced sample was PBMCs. This receptor was obtained from a woman aged 40 to 50 in good health and CMV-seropositive. The CDR3 protein is CASSLGTINSPLHF. The CDR3 DNA sequence: TGTGCCAGCAGTCTCGGGACAATTAATTCACCCCTCCACTTT.